This TCR beta chain appears in the sequencing data of a study of radiation and T cells in renal cell carcinoma. Study-level background: Nephrectomy followed 15 Gy stereotactic body radiation by 4 weeks.

The CDR3 spans 13 residues. V gave up 0 bases and J gave up 8 bases, with 11 bases separating them. Per the germline V gene, CDR1 is SGHAT and CDR2 is FQNNGV. Libraries were prepared by immunoSEQ multiplex PCR; TCRdb keeps only in-frame clonotypes and omits some of them. The sample contains roughly 150,000 clones, about nine tenths of which appear only once. Time point specified: blood 2 weeks post-SBRT. The treatment here: 15 Gy SBRT to primary tumor, nephrectomy 4 weeks later. Blood was sampled at baseline, 2 weeks and 4 weeks after SBRT. The study's findings and limits: Without pretreatment biopsies, baseline tumor clonotype presence was undetermined. In blood, top tumor clones expanded by 2 weeks, shrinking by 4.

With respect to this clone: The antigen is unknown.

The TCR was taken from a woman aged 50 to 60 with renal cell carcinoma. The chain couples TRBV11-2 to TRBJ2-7; TRBD2 is a possible D gene (6 bases). The sample was blood, taken from a patient whose treatment included radiotherapy and nephrectomy. DNA for the CDR3: TGTGCCAGCAGCTTAGATTGGGGGGAGAAGCAGTACTTC. Protein: CASSLDWGEKQYF.